This T cell receptor beta chain was documented in a study of T cell responses to AZD1222 COVID-19 vaccine. Study-wide points: Clonal diversity may have been underestimated in mostly white British donors.

Assay used: immunoSEQ multiplex PCR; TCRdb lists only in-frame clones, some missing. The data hold under 20,000 clones, with roughly 84% observed a single time. A word on this clone: What it recognizes is unknown.

CDR1 and CDR2 (germline): MNHEY, SVGAGI. The CDR3 is made up of 14 amino acids. J lost 3 bases, V lost 6 bases, and 5 bases had no gene match. This clonotype was obtained from an adult who received the AZD1222 COVID-19 vaccine. The sequencing used peripheral blood, collected 28 days after the second AZD1222 dose. The rearrangement joins TRBV6-5 to TRBJ2-1; 7 bases map to TRBD1. CDR3 DNA sequence: TGTGCCAGCAGACTGGGACAGAGCTACAATGAGCAGTTCTTC. This translates into CASRLGQSYNEQFF.